This record looks at one T cell receptor beta chain sequence and its context. Data came from immunoSEQ multiplex PCR; TCRdb stores just in-frame clones and leaves some out. The sample lists approximately 1.4 million clones; around 98% were seen once. This sample is drawn from a study of shared clonotypes between healthy human individuals. This CDR3 spans 13 amino acids. Trimming removed 5 bases at V and 2 bases at J, with 9 bases between. In germline, CDR1 is MNHEY, CDR2 SMNVEV (reference sequence). This chain connects TRBV27 to TRBJ1-1; the D gene is possibly TRBD1 (5 bases). This TCR came from a man aged 30-40 years in good health. The sample taken for sequencing was naive CD4+ T cells sorted from blood. This sample's subset: CD45RA+ positively selected. CDR3 nucleotides: TGTGCCAGCAGTAGACAGCAAAACACTGAAGCTTTCTTT. It encodes CASSRQQNTEAFF.